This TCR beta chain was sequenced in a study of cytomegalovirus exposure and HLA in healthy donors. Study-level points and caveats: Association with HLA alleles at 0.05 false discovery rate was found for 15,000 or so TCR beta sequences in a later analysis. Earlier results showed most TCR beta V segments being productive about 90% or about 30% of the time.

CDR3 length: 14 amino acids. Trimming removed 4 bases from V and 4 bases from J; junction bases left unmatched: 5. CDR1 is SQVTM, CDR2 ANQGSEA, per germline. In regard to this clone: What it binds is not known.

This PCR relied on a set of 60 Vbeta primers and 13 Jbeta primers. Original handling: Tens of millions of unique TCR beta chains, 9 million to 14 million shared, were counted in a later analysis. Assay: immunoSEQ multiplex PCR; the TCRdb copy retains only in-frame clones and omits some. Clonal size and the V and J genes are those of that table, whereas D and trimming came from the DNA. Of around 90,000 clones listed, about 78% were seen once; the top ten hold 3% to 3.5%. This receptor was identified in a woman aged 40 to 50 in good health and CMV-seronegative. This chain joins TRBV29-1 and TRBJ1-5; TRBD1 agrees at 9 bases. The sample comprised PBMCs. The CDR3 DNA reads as TGCAGCGTTGGCGGGGACAGGGTAAATCAGCCCCAGCATTTT. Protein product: CSVGGDRVNQPQHF.